The 11 T cell receptor beta chains in this list originate from one sample, sequenced in a study of cytomegalovirus exposure and HLA in healthy donors (dated by TCRdb to about 2017). Libraries were constructed by the immunoSEQ multiplex PCR assay. For the multiplex PCR, a mixture combining 60 forward primers for TCR Vbeta segments and 13 reverse primers for TCR Jbeta segments was used. The table comes from immuneACCESS by way of TCRdb, which keeps in-frame sequences with V and J called. Part of the clones is missing from these tables; in studies checked, under half for an unresolved V gene and the rest for unknown reasons. The sample contains fewer than 250,000 clones, roughly 80% of them found a single time. The ten largest clonotypes hold less than 4% of the sample. The sample consisted of PBMCs. The receptors come from a woman in her 30s in good health and CMV-seropositive.

V and J are TRBV27 and TRBJ2-2; 7 bases align to TRBD1. V shed 5 bases, J shed 0 bases, and the junction held 6 bases outside the gene matches. Germline V lookup: CDR1 MNHEY, CDR2 SMNVEV (reference sequence). The CDR3 runs 16 residues. Written as DNA, the CDR3 is TGTGCCAGCAGTAACCGACAGGGAGCGAACACCGGGGAGCTGTTTTTT. Translated: CASSNRQGANTGELFF.

The rearrangement joins TRBV28 to TRBJ2-1; maybe TRBD2 (5 bases). Germline CDR1 reads MDHEN; CDR2 reads SYDVKM. Trimming removed 8 bases at V and 10 bases at J, with 15 bases between. There are 12 residues in the CDR3. CDR3 loop: CASSKRGGEQFF. The DNA of the CDR3 is TGTGCCAGCTCCAAACGGGGTGGGGAGCAGTTCTTC.

This clone was counted a few times. The chain is built from TRBV5-1 and TRBJ2-3, with 12 bases lining up with TRBD2. The CDR3 runs to 16 residues. Germline-derived CDR1 and CDR2 are SGHRS and YFSETQ. V trimming: 1 base; J trimming: 4 bases; junction bases outside the gene matches: 4. CDR3 in amino acids: CASSLTLAGGADTQYF. CDR3 coding DNA: TGCGCCAGCAGCTTGACCCTAGCGGGAGGGGCAGATACGCAGTATTTT.

The J gene is TRBJ2-1, the V gene TRBV4-2; 10 nucleotides agree with TRBD2. Unmatched junction bases numbered 13, after V lost 4 bases and J lost 7 bases. CDR3 length: 17 residues. Germline V gene lookup returns CDR1 LGHNA and CDR2 YNFKEQ. The CDR3 sequence: CASSPESGRAFSNEQFF. CDR3 DNA sequence: TGTGCCAGCAGCCCCGAGAGCGGGAGGGCCTTCAGTAATGAGCAGTTCTTC.

The genes are TRBV6-5 and TRBJ1-1; perhaps TRBD1 as D (6 bases). Germline V gene lookup returns CDR1 MNHEY and CDR2 SVGAGI. The CDR3 is 13 residues long. V lost 2 bases to trimming and J lost 7 bases, with 11 bases between them. This CDR3 reads CASSYLQGDEAFF. In DNA, the CDR3 is TGTGCCAGCAGTTACCTACAGGGTGATGAAGCTTTCTTT.

The CDR3 nucleotides are TGTGCCAGCAGCCAAGGACGGACAGGGGGAGCCCAGTACTTC. Translating it yields CASSQGRTGGAQYF. V usage is TRBV16 and J usage is TRBJ2-5, with TRBD1 identical over 10 bases. Germline CDR1 and CDR2: KGHSY and FQNENV. J was trimmed by 9 bases and V by 2 bases; bases with no gene match: 6. CDR3 length equals 14 residues.

The chain recombines TRBV4-2 with TRBJ2-7; TRBD2 matches at 9 bases. This CDR3 has 15 amino acids. V lost 4 bases to trimming and J lost 0 bases; unmatched junction nucleotides: 4. Germline assignment: CDR1 LGHNA and CDR2 YNFKEQ. The CDR3 loop is CASSRGGGTSYEQYF. The CDR3 coding sequence is TGTGCCAGCAGCCGCGGGGGGGGGACCTCCTACGAGCAGTACTTC.

This CDR3 is CASSPSRGRGDTQYF. The CDR3 DNA follows: TGTGCCAGCAGCCCCAGTAGGGGCCGAGGAGATACGCAGTATTTT. The V call is TRBV11-2, the J call TRBJ2-3; D is possibly TRBD1 (5 bases). The length of the CDR3 is 15 residues. Germline V gene lookup returns CDR1 SGHAT and CDR2 FQNNGV. Trimming removed 5 bases from V and 5 bases from J, with 17 bases in between.

The rearrangement uses TRBV28 and TRBJ1-5; perhaps TRBD1 as D (6 bases). The germline V gene has CDR1 MDHEN and CDR2 SYDVKM. This CDR3 has 16 residues. V was pared by 5 bases and J by 5 bases, with 19 bases between. The CDR3 nucleotides are TGTGCCAGCAGTCAAAGGTCTTATCCAGGGGATCAGCCCCAGCATTTT. Translated, it gives CASSQRSYPGDQPQHF.

V and J are TRBV6-1 and TRBJ1-4; 7 bases fit TRBD1. Germline V gene sequence: CDR1 MNHNS, CDR2 SASEGT. The trim removed 4 bases at V and 8 bases at J, leaving 10 bases unmatched. The CDR3 extends over 15 amino acids. This CDR3 is CASSARQGEWEKLFF. In DNA, the CDR3 is TGTGCCAGCAGTGCCCGGCAGGGGGAATGGGAAAAACTGTTTTTT.

The chain recombines TRBV28 with TRBJ1-5, with TRBD1 matching over 8 bases. The V gene's germline CDR1 is MDHEN and CDR2 SYDVKM. The CDR3 runs 15 residues. After removal of 3 bases from V and 4 bases from J, the junction contained 5 bases not matched to a gene. CDR3 nucleotides: TGTGCCAGCAGTTTGCTGGACAGGGTAAATCAGCCCCAGCATTTT. Translating it yields CASSLLDRVNQPQHF.